Shown below are 15 T cell receptor beta chains from a single sample sequenced in a study of read filtering for tumor transcriptome and immune sequencing. The library was built from roughly 400 ng RNA with molecular barcoded adaptors for alpha/delta and beta/gamma chains. TCRdb recomputed calls from the reads with MiXCR, one row per CDR3 protein. The sample records 15,000 to 20,000 distinct CDR3 sequences, approximately 20% being singletons. The specimen was a population of CD138-negative cells sorted from bone marrow. Receptors were obtained from a donor aged 40 or older with multiple myeloma.

This clonotype was recorded at least ten times. The J gene is TRBJ2-1, the V gene TRBV20-1; a possible D gene is TRBD2 (5 bases). The germline CDR1 and CDR2 sequences are DFQATT and SNEGSKA (reference sequence). CDR3 size: 14 residues. Trimming shortened V by 0 bases and J by 1 base, and 7 bases separated the two germline ends. The CDR3 region is CSARERDSYNEQFF. The CDR3 DNA is TGCAGTGCTAGAGAACGGGATTCCTACAATGAGCAGTTCTTC.

The chain recombines TRBV29-1 with TRBJ2-1, with D tentatively TRBD1 or TRBD2 (5 bases each). The ends were cut back, 5 bases at V and 5 bases at J, with 13 bases in the middle. Germline CDR1 is SQVTM and CDR2 is ANQGSEA. This CDR3 region has 13 residues. The CDR3 sequence: CSVLGTHHNEQFF. The CDR3 DNA sequence: TGCAGCGTTCTTGGGACGCACCACAATGAGCAGTTCTTC.

This clonotype has a count of ten or more. V gene TRBV29-1 combines with J gene TRBJ2-1; TRBD2 agrees at 14 bases. V lost 1 base, J lost 3 bases, and 2 bases stayed unmatched. This CDR3 region has 16 residues. Germline lookup yields CDR1 SQVTM and CDR2 ANQGSEA. The CDR3 here is CSVEGTSGRYYNEQFF. In DNA form, the CDR3 reads TGCAGCGTTGAAGGGACTAGCGGGAGGTACTACAATGAGCAGTTCTTC.

This clonotype is medium-sized by share. This chain links TRBV5-4 with TRBJ2-1, with TRBD2 matching 12 bases. The CDR3 extends over 15 amino acids. J lost 6 bases, V lost 3 bases, and 4 bases had no gene match. The germline V gene encodes CDR1 SGHNT and CDR2 YYREEE (reference sequence). As DNA, the CDR3 is TGTGCCAGCAGCTCGGGACTAGCGGGCACCAATGAGCAGTTCTTC. This translates into CASSSGLAGTNEQFF.

The chain carries TRBV12-3 or TRBV12-4 and TRBJ2-7, with 8 bases lining up with TRBD2. Trimming removed 4 bases from V and 6 bases from J; junction bases left unmatched: 11. There are 15 residues in the CDR3. The CDR3: CASSYYGTSISEQYF. The CDR3 DNA is TGTGCCAGCAGTTACTACGGGACTAGTATCTCCGAGCAGTACTTC.

This clonotype was seen ten or more times. V usage is TRBV9 and J usage is TRBJ2-1; TRBD2 is a possible D gene (6 bases). This CDR3 contains 16 residues. V dropped 4 bases and J dropped 4 bases, with 18 bases sitting between them. The germline V gene encodes CDR1 SGDLS and CDR2 YYNGEE. The CDR3 loop reads CASSPPSGVRYNEQFF. The CDR3, as DNA: TGTGCCAGCAGCCCACCCTCGGGGGTTCGTTACAATGAGCAGTTCTTC. The entire variable domain, with the rest obtained from reference TRBV9 and TRBJ2-1, is as follows: DSGVTQTPKHLITATGQRVTLRCSPRSGDLSVYWYQQSLDQGLQFLIQYYNGEERAKGNILERFSAQQFPDLHSELNLSSLELGDSALYFCASSPPSGVRYNEQFFGPGTRLTVL.

This chain connects TRBV7-8 to TRBJ2-2; either TRBD1 or TRBD2 may supply D (6 bases each). Germline CDR1 and CDR2: SGHVS and FQNEAQ. Trimming stripped 1 base from V and 6 bases from J, with 12 bases between. The CDR3 sequence is 15 residues long. The CDR3, as DNA: TGTGCCAGCAGCTTAGGACGGGGGCGCCCCGGGGAGCTGTTTTTT. It codes for CASSLGRGRPGELFF.

The sample holds many counts of this clonotype. J is TRBJ2-3 and V is TRBV4-2; TRBD2 aligns across 14 bases. Germline CDR1 is LGHNA and CDR2 is YNFKEQ. V gave up 3 bases and J gave up 4 bases; unmatched junction bases: 0. This CDR3 is built from 15 residues. The CDR3 sequence: CASSQTSGRADTQYF. The DNA for the CDR3 is TGTGCCAGCAGCCAGACTAGCGGGAGGGCAGATACGCAGTATTTT.

This clonotype was recorded at least ten times. This chain links TRBV20-1 with TRBJ2-7; D remains ambiguous. The germline V gene encodes CDR1 DFQATT and CDR2 SNEGSKA (reference sequence). The CDR3 length is 13 residues. The ends were cut back, 3 bases at V and 3 bases at J, with 12 bases in the middle. The CDR3 coding sequence is TGCAGTGCTAGCCGGGTTGACTTCTACGAGCAGTACTTC. It specifies CSASRVDFYEQYF.

CDR3 amino acids: CASSSLLAGAETQYF. CDR3 in DNA: TGTGCCAGCAGCTCCCTCCTAGCGGGAGCAGAGACCCAGTACTTC. The J gene is TRBJ2-5, the V gene TRBV28; 10 positions match TRBD2. CDR1 and CDR2 from the germline V gene are MDHEN and SYDVKM. V lost 6 bases, J lost 4 bases, and 8 bases stayed unmatched. This CDR3 region has 15 residues.

Many counts were recorded for this clonotype. The rearrangement joins TRBV6-2 or TRBV6-3 to TRBJ2-7; TRBD1 matches 8 bases. CDR3 length: 13 amino acids. V shed 6 bases and J 2 bases; nucleotides not matched to a gene: 3. Germline V lookup: CDR1 MNHEY, CDR2 SVGEGT. The CDR3 region has the DNA TGTGCCAGCAGCCGGACAGGGACCTACGAGCAGTACTTC. Translated, it gives CASSRTGTYEQYF.

The CDR3 DNA is TGCAGCGTCGCAAAGGAGGGCCAGGCAGATACGCAGTATTTT. Amino acid sequence: CSVAKEGQADTQYF. The rearrangement joins TRBV29-1 to TRBJ2-3, with TRBD2 as a possible D gene (6 bases). Germline CDR1 is SQVTM and CDR2 is ANQGSEA. V dropped 6 bases and J dropped 4 bases, with 17 bases sitting between them. The CDR3 consists of 14 residues.

As for this clonotype: One base away lies a much larger clone, so this may be a sequencing read error. The CDR3 DNA sequence: TGCGCCGGCAGCAACCCTCGACAGCCGGGGTCTGAGGAGCAGTTCTTC. Translation gives CAGSNPRQPGSEEQFF. The chain carries TRBV5-1 and TRBJ2-1, with D perhaps matching TRBD1 or TRBD2 (5 bases each). The CDR3 extends over 16 amino acids. The germline gives CDR1 SGHRS, CDR2 YFSETQ.

On this clonotype: Just one base apart from a much larger clone, this may be a read error. As the CDR3 is not closed by the conserved phenylalanine or tryptophan, this likely results from a read error. The genes are TRBV19 and TRBJ1-5; possibly TRBD1 for D (6 bases). Trimming removed 5 bases at V and 7 bases at J, with 21 bases between. Germline V gene sequence: CDR1 LNHDA, CDR2 SQIVND (reference sequence). CDR3 size: 16 residues. This CDR3 is CASSGVSRGYNQPQHL. The CDR3 nucleotides read TGTGCCAGTAGTGGAGTTTCCAGGGGTTATAACCAGCCCCAGCATCTT.

This sequence joins TRBV7-6 and TRBJ2-1; 10 nucleotides align to TRBD1. V shed 7 bases, J shed 8 bases, and the junction held 8 bases outside the gene matches. Germline V gene sequence: CDR1 SGHVS, CDR2 FNYEAQ. This CDR3 comprises 14 residues. This CDR3 reads CASTTGTGAHEQFF. The CDR3 DNA is TGTGCCAGCACCACCGGGACAGGGGCCCATGAGCAGTTCTTC.